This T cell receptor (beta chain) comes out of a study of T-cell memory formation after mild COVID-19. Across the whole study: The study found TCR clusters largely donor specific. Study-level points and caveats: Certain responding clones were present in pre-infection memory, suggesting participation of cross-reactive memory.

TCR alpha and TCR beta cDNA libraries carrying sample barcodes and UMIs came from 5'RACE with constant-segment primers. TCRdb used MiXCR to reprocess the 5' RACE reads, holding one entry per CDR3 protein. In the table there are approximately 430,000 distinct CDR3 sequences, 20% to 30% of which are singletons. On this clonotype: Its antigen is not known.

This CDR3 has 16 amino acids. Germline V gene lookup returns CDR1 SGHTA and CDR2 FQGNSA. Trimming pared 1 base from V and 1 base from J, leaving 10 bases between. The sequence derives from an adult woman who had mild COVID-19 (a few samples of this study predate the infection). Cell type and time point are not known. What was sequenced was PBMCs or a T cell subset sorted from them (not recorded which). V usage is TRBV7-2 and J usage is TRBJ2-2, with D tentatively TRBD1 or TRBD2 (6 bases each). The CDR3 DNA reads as TGTGCCAGCAGCTTAGGGGGGGCCATGAACACCGGGGAGCTGTTTTTT. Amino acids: CASSLGGAMNTGELFF.